This passage covers 14 T cell receptor beta chains from one sample sequenced in a study of cytomegalovirus exposure and HLA in healthy donors. Primers included in the PCR were 60 Vbeta and 13 Jbeta primers. Data came from immunoSEQ multiplex PCR; TCRdb stores just in-frame clones and leaves some out. The profile shows under 200,000 clones, 80% to 85% of them singletons. Sequencing was carried out using PBMCs. The receptors come from a male donor in good health and CMV-seronegative.

The rearrangement joins TRBV27 to TRBJ1-5; TRBD1 might be the D (5 bases). Trimming cost V 6 bases and J 9 bases, with 15 bases left between them. This CDR3 has 13 amino acids. Germline V gene sequence: CDR1 MNHEY, CDR2 SMNVEV (reference sequence). CDR3 amino acids: CASRRGMTWPQHF. The CDR3 nucleotides are TGTGCCAGCAGAAGGGGTATGACTTGGCCCCAGCATTTT.

The chain joins TRBV7-9 to TRBJ2-2; 13 nucleotides match TRBD2. The germline V gene has CDR1 SEHNR and CDR2 FQNEAQ (reference sequence). The CDR3 is made up of 16 amino acids. J was trimmed by 5 bases and V by 5 bases; bases with no gene match: 5. CDR3 amino acids: CASSPRTSGGTGELFF. CDR3 DNA: TGTGCCAGCAGCCCCAGGACTAGCGGGGGTACCGGGGAGCTGTTTTTT.

CDR3 amino acids: CASSSGLAKETQYF. The CDR3 bases are TGCGCCAGCAGCTCTGGACTAGCTAAAGAGACCCAGTACTTC. The chain is built from TRBV5-1 and TRBJ2-5, with TRBD2 identical over 8 bases. Trimming removed 3 bases from V and 3 bases from J; junction bases left unmatched: 4. This CDR3 spans 14 amino acids. Germline-derived CDR1 and CDR2 are SGHRS and YFSETQ.

The chain recombines TRBV6-4 with TRBJ1-6, with 8 positions matching TRBD1. Germline values: CDR1 MRHNA, CDR2 SNTAGT. The CDR3 contains 18 residues. J lost 2 bases, V lost 6 bases, and 12 bases had no gene match. In DNA, the CDR3 is TGTGCCAGCAGAAGACAGGGGAGACGTGGCACCTATAATTCACCCCTCCACTTT. Protein product: CASRRQGRRGTYNSPLHF.

V usage is TRBV4-1 and J usage is TRBJ2-1; 12 bases are a match to TRBD2. This CDR3 has 17 amino acids. With 0 bases clipped from V and 4 bases from J, the junction kept 4 bases outside the gene matches. Germline-derived CDR1 and CDR2 are MGHRA and YSYEKL. The CDR3 sequence: CASSQELAGGTYNEQFF. In DNA form, the CDR3 reads TGCGCCAGCAGCCAAGAACTAGCGGGGGGTACATACAATGAGCAGTTCTTC.

This clone was seen only a few times. This chain connects TRBV11-2 to TRBJ1-4, with unresolved D. This CDR3 has 15 amino acids. CDR1 is SGHAT, CDR2 FQNNGV, per germline. V was cut by 5 bases and J by 10 bases, with 20 bases left in between. For the CDR3, the DNA is TGTGCCAGCAGCCTCGGCGCGGGTTTAGGTGCAAAACTGTTTTTT. Its protein is CASSLGAGLGAKLFF.

This clone has only a few counts. Other DNA sequences in the sample encode the same CDR3. In nucleotides, the CDR3 is TGTGCCAGCAGCTTGGCAGGGAACTATGGCTACACCTTC. It yields the protein CASSLAGNYGYTF. The chain is built from TRBV5-8 and TRBJ1-2; maybe TRBD1 (5 bases). The CDR3 sequence is 13 residues long. V shed 0 bases and J shed 2 bases, with 5 bases lying between them. Germline CDR1 reads SGHTS; CDR2 reads YDEGEE. The entire variable domain, with the rest obtained from reference TRBV5-8 and TRBJ1-2, is as follows: EAGVTQSPTHLIKTRGQQATLRCSPISGHTSVYWYQQALGLGLQFLLWYDEGEERNRGNFPPRFSGRQFPNYSSELNVNALELEDSALYLCASSLAGNYGYTFGSGTRLTVV.

V gene TRBV5-1 combines with J gene TRBJ2-3; TRBD1 might be the D (6 bases). Germline CDR1 SGHRS, CDR2 YFSETQ. This CDR3 has 15 residues. V was cut by 3 bases and J by 1 base, with 12 bases left in between. DNA of the CDR3: TGCGCCAGCAGCTCCCGGACAGACCGCACAGATACGCAGTATTTT. Translating it yields CASSSRTDRTDTQYF.

This clone appeared a few times. This sequence joins TRBV29-1 and TRBJ1-5, with TRBD1 identical over 8 bases. This CDR3 spans 13 amino acids. Germline lookup yields CDR1 SQVTM and CDR2 ANQGSEA. J lost 7 bases, V lost 4 bases, and 6 bases had no gene match. The CDR3 nucleotides read TGCAGCGTTGGAGACAGGGGCGGCCAGCCCCAGCATTTT. It encodes CSVGDRGGQPQHF. Supplemented by reference TRBV29-1 and TRBJ1-5, the full variable domain reads SAVISQKPSRDICQRGTSLTIQCQVDSQVTMMFWYRQQPGQSLTLIATANQGSEATYESGFVIDKFPISRPNLTFSTLTVSNMSPEDSSIYLCSVGDRGGQPQHFGDGTRLSIL.

This clone was counted once. CDR3 protein: CAWSTIDRGRTEAFF. CDR3 sequence (DNA): TGTGCCTGGAGTACAATCGACAGGGGCCGTACTGAAGCTTTCTTT. This sequence joins TRBV30 and TRBJ1-1; 8 positions agree with TRBD1. The CDR3 is 15 amino acids. Trimming removed 2 bases from V and 5 bases from J; junction bases left unmatched: 10. CDR1 GTSNPN and CDR2 SVGIG come from the germline V gene (reference sequence).

This chain uses TRBV7-9 with TRBJ1-2, with D perhaps matching TRBD1 (5 bases). V dropped 0 bases and J dropped 8 bases, with 10 bases sitting between them. This CDR3 comprises 13 residues. Germline V gene sequence: CDR1 SEHNR, CDR2 FQNEAQ (reference sequence). DNA for the CDR3: TGTGCCAGCAGCTTAGCGACTAGGGACGGCTACACCTTC. Translation gives CASSLATRDGYTF.

The chain joins TRBV5-4 to TRBJ2-7, with D possibly being TRBD2 (6 bases). Germline V lookup: CDR1 SGHNT, CDR2 YYREEE (reference sequence). Trimming took off 0 bases at V and 0 bases at J, with 7 bases between the two ends. The CDR3 runs 14 residues. The CDR3 loop reads CASSLAGDSYEQYF. DNA for the CDR3: TGTGCCAGCAGCTTGGCGGGGGACTCCTACGAGCAGTACTTC.

J is TRBJ2-2 and V is TRBV19, with no clear D. The germline V gene has CDR1 LNHDA and CDR2 SQIVND (reference sequence). The V end lost 4 bases, the J end lost 2 bases, and 8 bases lay between the germline ends. This CDR3 has 14 amino acids. CDR3 nucleotides: TGTGCCAGTAGTAGCCACAGCAACACCGGGGAGCTGTTTTTT. It codes for CASSSHSNTGELFF.

The chain has TRBV10-2 and TRBJ1-5; D is possibly TRBD1 (5 bases). Germline V gene lookup returns CDR1 WSHSY and CDR2 SAAADI. This CDR3 is 15 amino acids long. Trimming removed 2 bases at V and 3 bases at J, with 11 bases between. The DNA of the CDR3 is TGCGCCAGCAGTGAGGCGGGGACTAACAATCAGCCCCAGCATTTT. This sequence encodes CASSEAGTNNQPQHF.